The clone carrying this T cell receptor (beta chain) occurred a few times. The sample comes from a study of early T cells in non-severe SARS-CoV-2 infection. Study-wide background: Unsorted whole blood bulk RNA was sequenced, with unpaired chains.

The TCR library protocol was used to attach unique molecular identifiers. These identifiers were attached to individual cDNA molecules. TCRdb redid the calling of the 5' RACE reads with MiXCR, one entry per CDR3 protein. This table has roughly 40,000 distinct CDR3 sequences, roughly 6.3% appearing once. The germline CDR1 and CDR2 sequences are SEHNR and FQNEAQ (reference sequence). V was clipped by 5 bases and J by 5 bases; unmatched bases: 8. The CDR3 spans 17 residues. The sample was whole blood. This sequence was found in an adult who was a healthcare worker with PCR-confirmed SARS-CoV-2 infection or an uninfected control (not recorded which). V usage is TRBV7-9 and J usage is TRBJ2-3; 15 bases align to TRBD2. The DNA for the CDR3 is TGTGCCAGCAGCGCCTGGACTAGCGGGAGGGCCGTAGATACGCAGTATTTT. It is translated as CASSAWTSGRAVDTQYF.